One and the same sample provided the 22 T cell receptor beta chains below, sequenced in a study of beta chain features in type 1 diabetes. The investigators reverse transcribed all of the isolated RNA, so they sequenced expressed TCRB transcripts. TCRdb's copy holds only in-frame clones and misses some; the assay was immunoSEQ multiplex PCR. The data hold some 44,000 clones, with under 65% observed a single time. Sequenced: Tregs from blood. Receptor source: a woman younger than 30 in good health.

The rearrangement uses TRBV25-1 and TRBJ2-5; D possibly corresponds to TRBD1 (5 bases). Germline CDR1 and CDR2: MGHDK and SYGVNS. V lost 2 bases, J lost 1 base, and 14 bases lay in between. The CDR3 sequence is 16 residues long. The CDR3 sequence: CASSEVEQTAQETQYF. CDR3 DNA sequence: TGTGCCAGCAGTGAAGTAGAACAGACAGCCCAAGAGACCCAGTACTTC.

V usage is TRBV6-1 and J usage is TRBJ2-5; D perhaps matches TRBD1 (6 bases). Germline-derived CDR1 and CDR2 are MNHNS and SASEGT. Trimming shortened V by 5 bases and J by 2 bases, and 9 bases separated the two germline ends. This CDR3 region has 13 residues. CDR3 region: CASSFDRQETQYF. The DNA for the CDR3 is TGTGCCAGCAGTTTCGACAGGCAAGAGACCCAGTACTTC.

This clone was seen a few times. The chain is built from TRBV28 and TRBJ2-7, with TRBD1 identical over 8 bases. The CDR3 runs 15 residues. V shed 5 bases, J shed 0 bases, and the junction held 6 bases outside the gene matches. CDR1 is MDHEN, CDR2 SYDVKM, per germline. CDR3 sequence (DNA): TGTGCCAGCAGTCTCTCTGGGACAGGCTCCTACGAGCAGTACTTC. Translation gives CASSLSGTGSYEQYF.

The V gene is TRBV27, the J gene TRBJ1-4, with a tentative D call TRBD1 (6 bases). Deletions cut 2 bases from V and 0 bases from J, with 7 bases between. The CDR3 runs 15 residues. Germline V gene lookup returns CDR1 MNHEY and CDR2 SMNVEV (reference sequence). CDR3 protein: CASSLRTATNEKLFF. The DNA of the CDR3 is TGTGCCAGCAGTTTAAGGACAGCAACTAATGAAAAACTGTTTTTT.

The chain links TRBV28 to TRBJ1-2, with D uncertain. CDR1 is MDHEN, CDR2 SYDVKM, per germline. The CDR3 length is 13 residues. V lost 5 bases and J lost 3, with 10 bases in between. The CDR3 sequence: CASSTTTDYGYTF. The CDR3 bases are TGTGCCAGCAGTACCACAACCGACTATGGCTACACCTTC.

CDR3 loop: CASSEKGSESFSGANVLTF. DNA of the CDR3: TGTGCCAGCAGTGAAAAGGGGTCAGAATCATTCTCTGGGGCCAACGTCCTGACTTTC. The V gene is TRBV2, the J gene TRBJ2-6; D perhaps matches TRBD1 (5 bases). CDR3 size: 19 residues. Germline V gene lookup returns CDR1 SNHLY and CDR2 FYNNEI. Trimming removed 2 bases from V and 0 bases from J, with 17 bases in between.

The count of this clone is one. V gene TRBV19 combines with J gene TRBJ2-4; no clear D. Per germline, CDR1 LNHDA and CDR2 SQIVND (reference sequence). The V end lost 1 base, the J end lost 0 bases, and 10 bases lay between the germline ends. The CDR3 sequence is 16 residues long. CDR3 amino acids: CASSIAGSLAKNIQYF. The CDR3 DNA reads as TGTGCCAGTAGTATAGCAGGCTCTCTAGCCAAAAACATTCAGTACTTC.

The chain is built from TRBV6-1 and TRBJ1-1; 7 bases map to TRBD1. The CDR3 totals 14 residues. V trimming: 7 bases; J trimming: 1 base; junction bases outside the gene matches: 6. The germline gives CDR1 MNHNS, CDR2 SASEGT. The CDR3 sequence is CASISGGTNTEAFF. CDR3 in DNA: TGTGCCAGCATATCAGGGGGGACGAACACTGAAGCTTTCTTT.

CDR3 sequence reads: CASSWDRGSTEAFF. The CDR3 DNA is TGTGCCAGCAGTTGGGACAGGGGCTCGACTGAAGCTTTCTTT. The chain joins TRBV2 to TRBJ1-1, with 10 bases lining up with TRBD1. This CDR3 is built from 14 residues. The V and J ends lost 5 bases and 5 bases, in that order; junction bases with no gene match: 5. The germline V gene encodes CDR1 SNHLY and CDR2 FYNNEI.

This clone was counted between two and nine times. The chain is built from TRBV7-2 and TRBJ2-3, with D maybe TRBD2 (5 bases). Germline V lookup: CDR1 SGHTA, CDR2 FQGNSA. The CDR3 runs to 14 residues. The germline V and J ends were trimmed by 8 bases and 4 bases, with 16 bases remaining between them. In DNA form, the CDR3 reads TGTGCCAGCCGTACTAGTACCCGTTCAGATACGCAGTATTTT. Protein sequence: CASRTSTRSDTQYF.

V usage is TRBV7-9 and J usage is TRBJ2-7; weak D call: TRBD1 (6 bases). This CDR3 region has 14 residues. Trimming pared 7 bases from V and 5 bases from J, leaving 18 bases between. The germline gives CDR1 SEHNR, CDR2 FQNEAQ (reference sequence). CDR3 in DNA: TGTGCCAGCATGTTAGGGGGTCTGCCGGACGAGCAGTACTTC. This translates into CASMLGGLPDEQYF.

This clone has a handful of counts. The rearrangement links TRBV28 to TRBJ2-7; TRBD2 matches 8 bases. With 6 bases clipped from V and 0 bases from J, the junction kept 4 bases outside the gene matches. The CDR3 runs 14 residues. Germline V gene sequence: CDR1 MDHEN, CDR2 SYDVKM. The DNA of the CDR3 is TGTGCCAGCAGGCGGGGGGAGGGCTCCTACGAGCAGTACTTC. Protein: CASRRGEGSYEQYF. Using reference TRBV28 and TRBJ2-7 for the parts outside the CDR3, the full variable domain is DVKVTQSSRYLVKRTGEKVFLECVQDMDHENMFWYRQDPGLGLRLIYFSYDVKMKEKGDIPEGYSVSREKKERFSLILESASTNQTSMYLCASRRGEGSYEQYFGPGTRLTVT.

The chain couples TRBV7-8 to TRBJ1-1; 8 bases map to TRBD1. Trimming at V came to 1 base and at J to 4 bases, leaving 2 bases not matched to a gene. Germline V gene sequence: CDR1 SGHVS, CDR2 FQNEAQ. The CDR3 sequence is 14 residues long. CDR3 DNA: TGTGCCAGCAGCTTAGACAGGGGGAGCACTGAAGCTTTCTTT. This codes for CASSLDRGSTEAFF. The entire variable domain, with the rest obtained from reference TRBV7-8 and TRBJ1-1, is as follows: GAGVSQSPRYKVAKRGQDVALRCDPISGHVSLFWYQQALGQGPEFLTYFQNEAQLDKSGLPSDRFFAERPEGSVSTLKIQRTQQEDSAVYLCASSLDRGSTEAFFGQGTRLTVV.

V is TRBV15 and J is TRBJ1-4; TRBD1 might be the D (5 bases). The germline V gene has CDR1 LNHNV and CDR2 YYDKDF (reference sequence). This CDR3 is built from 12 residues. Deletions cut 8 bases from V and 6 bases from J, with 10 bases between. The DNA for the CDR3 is TGTGCCACCTTAGGGGCGGATGAAAAACTGTTTTTT. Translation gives CATLGADEKLFF.

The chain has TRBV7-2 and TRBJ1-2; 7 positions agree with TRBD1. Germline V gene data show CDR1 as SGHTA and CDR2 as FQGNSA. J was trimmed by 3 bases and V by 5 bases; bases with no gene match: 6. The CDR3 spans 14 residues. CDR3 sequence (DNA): TGTGCCAGCAGCAACCGACAGGGCGACTATGGCTACACCTTC. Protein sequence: CASSNRQGDYGYTF.

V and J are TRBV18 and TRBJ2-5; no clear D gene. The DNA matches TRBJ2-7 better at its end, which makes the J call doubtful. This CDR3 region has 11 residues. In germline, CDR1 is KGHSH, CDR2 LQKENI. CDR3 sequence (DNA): TGTGCCAGCTCCCCTGACTACGAGCAGTACTTC. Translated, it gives CASSPDYEQYF.

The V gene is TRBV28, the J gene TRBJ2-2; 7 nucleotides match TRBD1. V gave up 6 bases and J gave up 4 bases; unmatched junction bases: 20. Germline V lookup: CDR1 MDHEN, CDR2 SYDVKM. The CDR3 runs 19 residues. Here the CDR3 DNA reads TGTGCCAGCAGCCATACGAGGGGCAACAGGGGACCAAGCACCGGGGAGCTGTTTTTT. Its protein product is CASSHTRGNRGPSTGELFF.

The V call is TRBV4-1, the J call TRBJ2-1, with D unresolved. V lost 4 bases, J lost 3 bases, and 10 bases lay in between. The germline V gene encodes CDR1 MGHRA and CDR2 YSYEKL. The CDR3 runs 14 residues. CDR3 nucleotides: TGCGCCAGCAGCCCCGGAACAGTCTACAATGAGCAGTTCTTC. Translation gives CASSPGTVYNEQFF.

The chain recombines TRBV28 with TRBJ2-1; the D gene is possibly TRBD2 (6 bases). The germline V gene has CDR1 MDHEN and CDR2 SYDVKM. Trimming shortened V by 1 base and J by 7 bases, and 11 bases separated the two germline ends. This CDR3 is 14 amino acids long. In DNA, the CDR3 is TGTGCCAGCAGTTTATACTCGGGAGAGAATGAGCAGTTCTTC. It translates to CASSLYSGENEQFF.

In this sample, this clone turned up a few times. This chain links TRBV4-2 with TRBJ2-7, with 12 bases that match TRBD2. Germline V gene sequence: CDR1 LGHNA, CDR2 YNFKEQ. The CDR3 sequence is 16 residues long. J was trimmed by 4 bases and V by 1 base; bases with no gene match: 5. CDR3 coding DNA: TGTGCCAGCAGCCAAGCCGGCCTAGCGGGAGGGTACGAGCAGTACTTC. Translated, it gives CASSQAGLAGGYEQYF.

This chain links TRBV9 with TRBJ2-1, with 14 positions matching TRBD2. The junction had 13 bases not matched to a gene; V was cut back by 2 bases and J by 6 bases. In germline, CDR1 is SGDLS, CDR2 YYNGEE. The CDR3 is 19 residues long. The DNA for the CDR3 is TGTGCCAGCAGCGTGACTAGCGGGAGGGACCGGCGTTGGGGCAATGAGCAGTTCTTC. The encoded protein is CASSVTSGRDRRWGNEQFF. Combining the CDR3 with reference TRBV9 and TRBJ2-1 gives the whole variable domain DSGVTQTPKHLITATGQRVTLRCSPRSGDLSVYWYQQSLDQGLQFLIQYYNGEERAKGNILERFSAQQFPDLHSELNLSSLELGDSALYFCASSVTSGRDRRWGNEQFFGPGTRLTVL.

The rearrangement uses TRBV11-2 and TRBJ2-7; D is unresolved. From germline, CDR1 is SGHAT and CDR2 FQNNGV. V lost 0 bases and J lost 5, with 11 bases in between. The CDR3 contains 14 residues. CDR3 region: CASSLDAVGHEQYF. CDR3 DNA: TGTGCCAGCAGCTTAGATGCGGTGGGTCACGAGCAGTACTTC.